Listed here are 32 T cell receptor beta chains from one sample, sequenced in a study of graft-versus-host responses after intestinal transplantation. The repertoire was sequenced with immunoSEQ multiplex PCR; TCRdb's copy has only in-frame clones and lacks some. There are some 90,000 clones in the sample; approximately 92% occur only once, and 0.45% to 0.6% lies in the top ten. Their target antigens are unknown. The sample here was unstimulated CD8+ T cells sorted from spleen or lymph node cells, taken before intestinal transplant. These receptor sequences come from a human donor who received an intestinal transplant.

CDR3 in DNA: TGTGCCAGCAGCAACCCGGGACAGGGGGGGTACGAGCAGTACTTC. The encoded protein is CASSNPGQGGYEQYF. V usage is TRBV5-4 and J usage is TRBJ2-7; 11 bases fit TRBD1. V lost 4 bases, J lost 4 bases, and 7 bases stayed unmatched. From germline, CDR1 is SGHNT and CDR2 YYREEE (reference sequence). The CDR3 runs 15 residues.

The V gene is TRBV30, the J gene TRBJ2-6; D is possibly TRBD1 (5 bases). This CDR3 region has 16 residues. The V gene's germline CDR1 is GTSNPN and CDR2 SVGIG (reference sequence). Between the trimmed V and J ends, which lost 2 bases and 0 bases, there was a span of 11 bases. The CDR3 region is CAWSQTAYSGANVLTF. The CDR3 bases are TGTGCCTGGAGTCAGACAGCTTACTCTGGGGCCAACGTCCTGACTTTC.

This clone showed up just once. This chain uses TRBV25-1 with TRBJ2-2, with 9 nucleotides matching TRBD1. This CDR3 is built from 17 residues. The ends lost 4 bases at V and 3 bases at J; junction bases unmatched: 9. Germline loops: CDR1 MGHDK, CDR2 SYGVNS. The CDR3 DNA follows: TGTGCCAGCAGTGCCGGACCGGGACAGGGCTACACCGGGGAGCTGTTTTTT. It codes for CASSAGPGQGYTGELFF. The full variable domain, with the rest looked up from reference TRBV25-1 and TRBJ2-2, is EADIYQTPRYLVIGTGKKITLECSQTMGHDKMYWYQQDPGMELHLIHYSYGVNSTEKGDLSSESTVSRIRTEHFPLTLESARPSHTSQYLCASSAGPGQGYTGELFFGEGSRLTVL.

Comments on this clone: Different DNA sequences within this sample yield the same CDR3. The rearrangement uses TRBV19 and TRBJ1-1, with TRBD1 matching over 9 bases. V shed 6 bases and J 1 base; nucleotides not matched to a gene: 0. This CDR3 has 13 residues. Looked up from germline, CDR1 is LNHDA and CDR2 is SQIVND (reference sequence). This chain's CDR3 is CASRTGGNTEAFF. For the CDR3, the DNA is TGTGCCAGTAGGACAGGGGGGAACACTGAAGCTTTCTTT.

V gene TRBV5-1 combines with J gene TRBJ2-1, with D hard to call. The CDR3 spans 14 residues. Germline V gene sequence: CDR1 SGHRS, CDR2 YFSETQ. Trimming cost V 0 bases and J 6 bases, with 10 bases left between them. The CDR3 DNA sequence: TGCGCCAGCAGCTTGGCTGGCCTAGGCAATGAGCAGTTCTTC. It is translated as CASSLAGLGNEQFF.

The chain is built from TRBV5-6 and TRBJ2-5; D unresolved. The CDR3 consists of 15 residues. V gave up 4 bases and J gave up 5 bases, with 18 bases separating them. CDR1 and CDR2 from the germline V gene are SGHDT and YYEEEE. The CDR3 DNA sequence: TGTGCCAGCAGCGCCGGCGACTCCGCTGGGGAGACCCAGTACTTC. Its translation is CASSAGDSAGETQYF.

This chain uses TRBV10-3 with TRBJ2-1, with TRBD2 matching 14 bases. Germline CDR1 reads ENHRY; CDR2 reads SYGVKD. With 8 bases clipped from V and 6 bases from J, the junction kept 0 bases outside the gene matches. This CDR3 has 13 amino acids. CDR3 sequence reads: CAIGTSGSNEQFF. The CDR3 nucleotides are TGTGCCATCGGGACTAGCGGGAGCAATGAGCAGTTCTTC.

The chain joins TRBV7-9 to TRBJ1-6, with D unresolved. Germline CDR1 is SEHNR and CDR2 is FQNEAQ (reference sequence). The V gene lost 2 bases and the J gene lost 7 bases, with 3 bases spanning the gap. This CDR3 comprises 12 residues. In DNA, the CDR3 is TGTGCCAGCAGCTTACCGAATTCACCCCTCCACTTT. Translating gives CASSLPNSPLHF.

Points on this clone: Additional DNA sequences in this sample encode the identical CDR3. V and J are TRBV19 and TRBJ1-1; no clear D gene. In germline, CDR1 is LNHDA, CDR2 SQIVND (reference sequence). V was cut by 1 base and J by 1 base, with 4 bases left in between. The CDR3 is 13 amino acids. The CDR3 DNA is TGTGCCAGTAGTATAGGGCAGAACACTGAAGCTTTCTTT. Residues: CASSIGQNTEAFF.

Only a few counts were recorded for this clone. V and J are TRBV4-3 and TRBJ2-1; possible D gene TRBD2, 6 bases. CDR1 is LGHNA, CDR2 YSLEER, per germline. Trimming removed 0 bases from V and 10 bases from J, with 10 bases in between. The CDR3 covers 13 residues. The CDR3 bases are TGCGCCAGCAGCCAAGAGGGGCGGGGCGAGCAGTTCTTC. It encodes CASSQEGRGEQFF.

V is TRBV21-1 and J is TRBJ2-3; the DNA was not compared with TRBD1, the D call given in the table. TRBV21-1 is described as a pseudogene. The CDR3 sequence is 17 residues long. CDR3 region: CASSKRRRGRLTDTQYF. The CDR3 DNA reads TGTGCCAGCAGCAAACGAAGAAGGGGGCGGCTCACAGATACGCAGTATTTT.

The CDR3 DNA follows: TGTGCCAGCTGCCCAGGAACGAGACTAGCGGCCGGGGAGCTGTTTTTT. This translates into CASCPGTRLAAGELFF. The chain recombines TRBV5-6 with TRBJ2-2, with TRBD2 identical over 9 bases. This CDR3 is built from 16 residues. CDR1 and CDR2 (germline): SGHDT, YYEEEE. V shed 7 bases, J shed 6 bases, and the junction held 13 bases outside the gene matches.

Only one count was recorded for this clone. This chain's CDR3 is CASSIRGTLTGELFF. CDR3 nucleotide sequence: TGTGCCAGTAGTATCCGAGGGACATTGACCGGGGAGCTGTTTTTT. This chain uses TRBV19 with TRBJ2-2; D possibly corresponds to TRBD1 (6 bases). The CDR3 contains 15 residues. Trimming left V 3 bases short and J 5 bases short, with 13 bases between. Germline loops: CDR1 LNHDA, CDR2 SQIVND (reference sequence).

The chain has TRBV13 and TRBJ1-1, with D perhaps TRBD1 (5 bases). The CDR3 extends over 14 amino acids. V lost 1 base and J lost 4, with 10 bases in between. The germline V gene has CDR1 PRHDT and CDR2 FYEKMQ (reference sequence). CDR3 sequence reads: CASSLAAGSTEAFF. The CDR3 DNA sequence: TGTGCCAGCAGCTTAGCGGCAGGGTCCACTGAAGCTTTCTTT.

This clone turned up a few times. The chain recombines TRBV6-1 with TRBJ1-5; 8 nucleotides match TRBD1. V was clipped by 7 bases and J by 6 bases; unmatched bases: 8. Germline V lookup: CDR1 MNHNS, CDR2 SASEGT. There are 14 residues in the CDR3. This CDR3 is CASKMTGESQPQHF. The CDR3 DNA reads TGTGCCAGCAAGATGACAGGGGAGTCTCAGCCCCAGCATTTT.

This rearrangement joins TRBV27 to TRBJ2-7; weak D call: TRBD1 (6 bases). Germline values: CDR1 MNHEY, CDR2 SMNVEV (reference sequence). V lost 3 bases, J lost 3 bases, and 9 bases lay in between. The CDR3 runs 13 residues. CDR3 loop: CASSFSDSYEQYF. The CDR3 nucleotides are TGTGCCAGCAGTTTCTCGGACAGCTACGAGCAGTACTTC.

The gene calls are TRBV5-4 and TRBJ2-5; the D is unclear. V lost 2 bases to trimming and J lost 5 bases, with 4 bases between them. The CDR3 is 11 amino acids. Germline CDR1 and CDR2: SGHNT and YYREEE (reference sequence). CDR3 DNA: TGTGCCAGCAGCTTCTCGGAGACCCAGTACTTC. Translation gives CASSFSETQYF.

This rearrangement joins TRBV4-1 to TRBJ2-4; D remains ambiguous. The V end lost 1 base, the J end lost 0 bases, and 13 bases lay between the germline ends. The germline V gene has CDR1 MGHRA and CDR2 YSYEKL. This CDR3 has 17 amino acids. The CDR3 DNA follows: TGCGCCAGCAGCCAAGTCACTTCATTAACAGCCAAAAACATTCAGTACTTC. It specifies CASSQVTSLTAKNIQYF.

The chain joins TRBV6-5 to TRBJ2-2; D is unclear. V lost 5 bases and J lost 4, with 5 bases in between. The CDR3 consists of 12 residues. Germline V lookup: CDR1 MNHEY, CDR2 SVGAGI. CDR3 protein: CASSPLTGELFF. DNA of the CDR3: TGTGCCAGCAGTCCCCTCACCGGGGAGCTGTTTTTT.

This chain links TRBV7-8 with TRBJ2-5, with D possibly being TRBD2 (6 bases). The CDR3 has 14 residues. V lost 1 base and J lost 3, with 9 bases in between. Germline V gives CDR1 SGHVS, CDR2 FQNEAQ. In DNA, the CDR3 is TGTGCCAGCAGCTTAGTCACGGGGGAAGAGACCCAGTACTTC. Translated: CASSLVTGEETQYF.

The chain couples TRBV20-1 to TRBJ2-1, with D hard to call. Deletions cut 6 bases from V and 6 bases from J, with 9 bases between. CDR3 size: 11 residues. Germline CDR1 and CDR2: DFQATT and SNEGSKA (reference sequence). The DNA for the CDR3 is TGCAGTGCCGCCACGGGCAATGAGCAGTTCTTC. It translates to CSAATGNEQFF.

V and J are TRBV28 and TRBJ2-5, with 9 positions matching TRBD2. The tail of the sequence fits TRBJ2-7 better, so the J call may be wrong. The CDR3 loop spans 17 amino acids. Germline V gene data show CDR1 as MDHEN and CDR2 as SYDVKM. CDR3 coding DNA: TGTGCCAGCAGTTTCCGACTAGCGGAACCCTTGGGGTACGAGCAGTACTTC. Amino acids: CASSFRLAEPLGYEQYF.

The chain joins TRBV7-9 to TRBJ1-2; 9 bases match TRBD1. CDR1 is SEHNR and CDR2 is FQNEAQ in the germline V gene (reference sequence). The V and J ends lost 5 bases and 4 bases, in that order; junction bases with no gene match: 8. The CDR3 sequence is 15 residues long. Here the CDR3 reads CASSTTGTGFYGYTF. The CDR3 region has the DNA TGTGCCAGCAGCACAACCGGGACAGGGTTCTATGGCTACACCTTC.

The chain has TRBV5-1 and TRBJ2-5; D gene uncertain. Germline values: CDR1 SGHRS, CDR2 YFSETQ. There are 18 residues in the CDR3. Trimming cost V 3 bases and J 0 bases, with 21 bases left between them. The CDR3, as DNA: TGCGCCAGCAGCTCACTCCATGCCCCATCGAGTGACCAAGAGACCCAGTACTTC. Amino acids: CASSSLHAPSSDQETQYF.

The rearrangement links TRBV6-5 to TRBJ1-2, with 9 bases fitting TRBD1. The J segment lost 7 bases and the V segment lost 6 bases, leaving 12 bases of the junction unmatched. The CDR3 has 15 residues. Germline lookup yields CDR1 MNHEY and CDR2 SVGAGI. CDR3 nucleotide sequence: TGTGCCAGCAGCCTTCAGGGACAGGGTGGTGGTGGCTACACCTTC. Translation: CASSLQGQGGGGYTF.

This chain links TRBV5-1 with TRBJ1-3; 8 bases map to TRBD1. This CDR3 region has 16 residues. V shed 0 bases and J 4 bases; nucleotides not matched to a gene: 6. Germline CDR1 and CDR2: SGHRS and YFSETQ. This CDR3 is CASSLGQGHSGNTIYF. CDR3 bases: TGCGCCAGCAGCTTGGGACAGGGGCATTCCGGAAACACCATATATTTT.

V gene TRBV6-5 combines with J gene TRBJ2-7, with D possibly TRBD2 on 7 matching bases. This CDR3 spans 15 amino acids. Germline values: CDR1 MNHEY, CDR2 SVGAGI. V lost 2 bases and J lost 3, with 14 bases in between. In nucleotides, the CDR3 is TGTGCCAGCAGTTACGTGGGAGGGGGGCTCTACGAGCAGTACTTC. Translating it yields CASSYVGGGLYEQYF.

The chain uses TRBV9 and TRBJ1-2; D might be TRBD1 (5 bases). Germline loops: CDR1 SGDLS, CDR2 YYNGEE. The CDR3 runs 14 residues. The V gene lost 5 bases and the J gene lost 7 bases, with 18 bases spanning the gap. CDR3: CASRDTQGGGGYTF. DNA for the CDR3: TGTGCCAGCAGGGACACCCAGGGAGGCGGTGGCTACACCTTC.

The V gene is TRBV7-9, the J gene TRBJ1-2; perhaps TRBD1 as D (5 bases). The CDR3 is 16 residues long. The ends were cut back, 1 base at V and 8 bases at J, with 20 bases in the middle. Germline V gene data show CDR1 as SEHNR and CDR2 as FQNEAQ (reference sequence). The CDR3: CASSLVGDGLLWGYTF. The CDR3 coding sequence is TGTGCCAGCAGCTTAGTTGGGGACGGACTACTTTGGGGCTACACCTTC.

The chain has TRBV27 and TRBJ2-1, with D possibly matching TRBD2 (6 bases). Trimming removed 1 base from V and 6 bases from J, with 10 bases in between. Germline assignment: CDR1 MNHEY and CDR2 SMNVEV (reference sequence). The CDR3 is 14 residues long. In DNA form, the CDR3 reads TGTGCCAGCAGTTTATTGGAGGGTTTCAATGAGCAGTTCTTC. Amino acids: CASSLLEGFNEQFF.

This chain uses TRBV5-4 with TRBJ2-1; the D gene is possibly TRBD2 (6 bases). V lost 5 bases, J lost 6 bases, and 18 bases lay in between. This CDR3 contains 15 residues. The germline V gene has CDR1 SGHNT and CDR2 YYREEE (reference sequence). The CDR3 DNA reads TGTGCCAGCAGTGACAGCTCGGGACTTCTCAATGAGCAGTTCTTC. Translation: CASSDSSGLLNEQFF.

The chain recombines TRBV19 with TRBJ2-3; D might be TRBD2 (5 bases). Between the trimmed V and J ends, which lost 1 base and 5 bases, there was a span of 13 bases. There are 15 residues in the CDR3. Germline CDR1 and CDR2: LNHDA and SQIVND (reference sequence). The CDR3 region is CASSIVKASLDTQYF. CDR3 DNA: TGTGCCAGTAGTATAGTTAAGGCTAGCCTAGATACGCAGTATTTT.